The clone carrying this T cell receptor (beta chain) was seen only a few times. At one end the junction does not follow the germline gene, possibly because of a read error. Germline values: CDR1 SSHAT, CDR2 FNYEAQ (reference sequence). The CDR3 totals 14 residues. This sample was taken from a study of CDR3 diversity in severe acne. MiXCR, run by TCRdb on the PCR reads, gives a single entry per CDR3 protein. The profile shows almost 85,000 distinct CDR3 sequences, over 40% of them singletons. What was sequenced was blood. The chain recombines TRBV7-7 with TRBJ2-5; no clear D gene. This TCR was sampled from a male donor in good health, without acne. The DNA of the CDR3 is TGTGCTAGCAGCTTAGTAGGTGTTCAAGAGACCCAGTACTTC. Translated: CASSLVGVQETQYF. The whole variable domain, remainder taken from reference TRBV7-7 and TRBJ2-5, is GAGVSQSPRYKVTKRGQDVTLRCDPISSHATLYWYQQALGQGPEFLTYFNYEAQPDKSGLPSDRFSAERPEGSISTLTIQRTEQRDSAMYRCASSLVGVQETQYFGPGTRLLVL.